The 30 T cell receptor beta chains in this list originate from one sample, sequenced in a study of shared clonotypes between healthy human individuals. The repertoire was sequenced with immunoSEQ multiplex PCR; TCRdb's copy has only in-frame clones and lacks some. The sample records some 630,000 clones, around 96% being singletons. Naive CD8 isolation took CD45RO-negative cells positively selected for CCR7 and excluded terminally differentiated effector memory CD45RA+ cells. The sample taken for sequencing was naive CD8+ T cells sorted from blood. The receptor set was obtained from a woman in her thirties in good health.

The rearrangement links TRBV11-2 to TRBJ2-1, with D hard to call. Trimming removed 1 base from V and 8 bases from J, with 9 bases in between. Germline CDR1 reads SGHAT; CDR2 reads FQNNGV. The CDR3 is made up of 13 amino acids. The DNA for the CDR3 is TGTGCCAGCAGCTTAGTTTTAGCTGATGAGCAGTTCTTC. This codes for CASSLVLADEQFF.

Written as DNA, the CDR3 is TGTGCCAGCAGCTTTGAGGGAGTGAATGAGCAGTTCTTC. This codes for CASSFEGVNEQFF. This chain uses TRBV13 with TRBJ2-1, with a weak D call TRBD2 (5 bases). Trimming removed 3 bases from V and 7 bases from J, with 10 bases in between. The germline gives CDR1 PRHDT, CDR2 FYEKMQ (reference sequence). This CDR3 spans 13 amino acids.

The chain joins TRBV7-6 to TRBJ1-1; the D is unclear. In germline, CDR1 is SGHVS, CDR2 FNYEAQ. V lost 2 bases and J lost 1, with 5 bases in between. The CDR3 loop spans 13 amino acids. This CDR3 is CASSLNRNTEAFF. CDR3 nucleotides: TGTGCCAGCAGCTTAAATCGGAACACTGAAGCTTTCTTT. Based on the CDR3 plus reference TRBV7-6 and TRBJ1-1, the full variable domain is GAGVSQSPRYKVTKRGQDVALRCDPISGHVSLYWYRQALGQGPEFLTYFNYEAQQDKSGLPNDRFSAERPEGSISTLTIQRTEQRDSAMYRCASSLNRNTEAFFGQGTRLTVV.

The V and J genes are TRBV29-1 and TRBJ2-7; 9 bases are shared with TRBD1. The CDR3 has 15 residues. Trimming took 1 base from V and 3 from J; bases not matched to a gene: 7. Germline assignment: CDR1 SQVTM and CDR2 ANQGSEA. The CDR3 reads CSVEVRGQGNYEQYF. In DNA form, the CDR3 reads TGCAGCGTTGAAGTCCGAGGACAGGGGAACTACGAGCAGTACTTC.

The chain uses TRBV19 and TRBJ2-2; 13 bases are shared with TRBD2. Trimming removed 5 bases from V and 4 bases from J; junction bases left unmatched: 10. The V gene's germline CDR1 is LNHDA and CDR2 SQIVND (reference sequence). The CDR3 covers 18 residues. The CDR3 sequence is CASSFSGLAGVGTGELFF. In DNA form, the CDR3 reads TGTGCCAGTAGTTTCTCCGGACTAGCGGGAGTAGGCACCGGGGAGCTGTTTTTT.

The V and J genes are TRBV15 and TRBJ2-4; TRBD2 matches 11 bases. Germline V gene lookup returns CDR1 LNHNV and CDR2 YYDKDF (reference sequence). Germline trimming cut 2 bases from V and 8 bases from J; bases unmatched to any gene: 5. This CDR3 is 15 amino acids long. The CDR3: CATSRTTSGIDIQYF. The CDR3 nucleotides are TGTGCCACCAGCAGAACGACTAGCGGGATTGACATTCAGTACTTC.

The genes are TRBV4-2 and TRBJ2-7; D might be TRBD2 (6 bases). V shed 0 bases and J shed 3 bases, with 15 bases lying between them. CDR1 is LGHNA, CDR2 YNFKEQ, per germline. The CDR3 sequence is 16 residues long. The CDR3 sequence: CASSQDVVAENYEQYF. The CDR3, as DNA: TGTGCCAGCAGCCAAGATGTAGTAGCGGAGAACTACGAGCAGTACTTC.

This chain links TRBV5-1 with TRBJ2-7; 11 positions match TRBD1. With V trimmed by 0 bases and J by 4 bases, 6 bases remained unmatched. Per germline, CDR1 SGHRS and CDR2 YFSETQ. CDR3 size: 16 residues. The CDR3 coding sequence is TGCGCCAGCAGCTTGGTGTATGGGACAGGGGGTTACGAGCAGTACTTC. Its protein product is CASSLVYGTGGYEQYF.

This clone showed up just once. V and J are TRBV11-2 and TRBJ2-7; tentatively, D is TRBD1 or TRBD2 (5 bases each). The CDR3 extends over 15 amino acids. Between the trimmed V and J ends, which lost 1 base and 4 bases, there was a span of 14 bases. Germline loops: CDR1 SGHAT, CDR2 FQNNGV. The CDR3 here is CASSLGLGTLYEQYF. The CDR3 bases are TGTGCCAGCAGCTTAGGGCTCGGGACCCTATACGAGCAGTACTTC.

This chain uses TRBV6-5 with TRBJ2-7; D uncertain. The CDR3 spans 10 residues. Germline V gene lookup returns CDR1 MNHEY and CDR2 SVGAGI. The germline V and J ends were trimmed by 5 bases and 4 bases, with 3 bases remaining between them. The CDR3 DNA reads as TGTGCCAGCAGTGTTTACGAGCAGTACTTC. This encodes CASSVYEQYF.

The chain carries TRBV4-1 and TRBJ2-5; 7 nucleotides line up with TRBD2. Germline trimming cut 4 bases from V and 5 bases from J; bases unmatched to any gene: 13. Germline V lookup: CDR1 MGHRA, CDR2 YSYEKL. The CDR3 length is 16 residues. The CDR3 loop is CASSLSGRGSFETQYF. The CDR3 coding sequence is TGCGCCAGCAGCCTCTCGGGCCGCGGGAGCTTTGAGACCCAGTACTTC.

The V gene is TRBV7-9, the J gene TRBJ2-5; a weak D match, TRBD1 (6 bases). CDR3 length: 17 amino acids. Germline CDR1 SEHNR, CDR2 FQNEAQ (reference sequence). Trimming shortened V by 1 base and J by 0 bases, and 15 bases separated the two germline ends. Written as DNA, the CDR3 is TGTGCCAGCAGCTTAGAGTTAGGACAGACATACCAAGAGACCCAGTACTTC. It yields the protein CASSLELGQTYQETQYF.

The genes are TRBV10-3 and TRBJ2-1; 14 bases match TRBD2. The V gene's germline CDR1 is ENHRY and CDR2 SYGVKD. The CDR3 spans 16 residues. Trimming at V came to 5 bases and at J to 6 bases, leaving 6 bases not matched to a gene. The chain's CDR3 is CAISQPGTSGSNEQFF. The CDR3 nucleotides read TGTGCCATCAGTCAACCCGGGACTAGCGGGAGCAATGAGCAGTTCTTC.

V is TRBV10-3 and J is TRBJ2-5; 10 nucleotides match TRBD2. The J call may be wrong; the DNA end is better matched by TRBJ2-7. Germline V gene lookup returns CDR1 ENHRY and CDR2 SYGVKD. The CDR3 loop spans 13 amino acids. The CDR3 nucleotides are TGTGCCATCAGGGGACTAGCGACCTACGAGCAGTACTTC. This codes for CAIRGLATYEQYF.

J is TRBJ2-7 and V is TRBV6-5, with D perhaps being TRBD1 or TRBD2 (5 bases each). The V and J ends lost 0 bases and 3 bases respectively, with 15 bases between them. CDR3 length: 16 amino acids. In germline, CDR1 is MNHEY, CDR2 SVGAGI. The CDR3, as DNA: TGTGCCAGCAGTTACTCCACCGGGACGCAAGACTACGAGCAGTACTTC. This sequence encodes CASSYSTGTQDYEQYF.

On this clone itself: Other nucleotide sequences from this sample produce the same CDR3. V and J are TRBV20-1 and TRBJ2-5, with D perhaps being TRBD1 or TRBD2 (5 bases each). Per germline, CDR1 DFQATT and CDR2 SNEGSKA (reference sequence). V dropped 3 bases and J dropped 8 bases, with 10 bases sitting between them. The CDR3 extends over 11 amino acids. CDR3 in amino acids: CSARERGTQYF. CDR3 DNA: TGCAGTGCTAGGGAGAGGGGTACCCAGTACTTC.

This clone was recorded only once. The gene calls are TRBV7-8 and TRBJ2-5; possibly TRBD2 for D (6 bases). Germline V gives CDR1 SGHVS, CDR2 FQNEAQ. Trimming took off 5 bases at V and 2 bases at J, with 18 bases between the two ends. The CDR3 is made up of 16 amino acids. CDR3 residues: CASSAGSKGRQETQYF. Here the CDR3 DNA reads TGTGCCAGCAGCGCGGGGTCGAAGGGGCGTCAAGAGACCCAGTACTTC.

This rearrangement joins TRBV28 to TRBJ1-2; D not certain. This CDR3 has 16 residues. V was shortened by 2 bases and J by 6 bases, with 19 bases between the two germline ends. In germline, CDR1 is MDHEN, CDR2 SYDVKM. The CDR3 here is CASSLKRRLQSHGYTF. The CDR3, as DNA: TGTGCCAGCAGTTTAAAAAGGCGGTTACAGTCCCATGGCTACACCTTC.

The CDR3 spells CATSPSGPQYF. In DNA, the CDR3 is TGTGCCACCTCCCCCTCGGGACCACAGTACTTC. The V call is TRBV25-1, the J call TRBJ2-5; D tentatively reads TRBD1 or TRBD2 (5 bases each). The germline CDR1 and CDR2 sequences are MGHDK and SYGVNS. CDR3 length equals 11 residues. V dropped 10 bases and J dropped 11 bases, with 17 bases sitting between them.

Written as DNA, the CDR3 is TGTGCCAGCTCACCTTTAATAGACAAGACCAATGAGCAGTTCTTC. It codes for CASSPLIDKTNEQFF. The chain recombines TRBV18 with TRBJ2-1; the D is unclear. There are 15 residues in the CDR3. In germline, CDR1 is KGHSH, CDR2 LQKENI. V was clipped by 3 bases and J by 6 bases, with 15 bases between them.

This chain connects TRBV5-1 to TRBJ2-5; 13 bases fit TRBD2. V trimming: 3 bases; J trimming: 3 bases; junction bases outside the gene matches: 5. Germline V lookup: CDR1 SGHRS, CDR2 YFSETQ. The CDR3 is 16 residues long. This chain's CDR3 is CASSWWTSGRKETQYF. CDR3 nucleotides: TGCGCCAGCAGCTGGTGGACTAGCGGGAGAAAAGAGACCCAGTACTTC.

The V call is TRBV29-1, the J call TRBJ2-3; D ambiguous. The CDR3 sequence is 15 residues long. V was shortened by 4 bases and J by 0 bases, with 14 bases between the two germline ends. Germline loops: CDR1 SQVTM, CDR2 ANQGSEA. CDR3 sequence (DNA): TGCAGCGTTGTCTGGCCGGAAACTAGCACAGATACGCAGTATTTT. Translated: CSVVWPETSTDTQYF.

This clone showed up just once. The rearrangement joins TRBV11-3 to TRBJ2-2; 9 bases agree with TRBD2. CDR3 length: 17 amino acids. CDR1 and CDR2 (germline): SGHNT, YENEEA. The V gene end was trimmed by 0 bases and the J gene end by 4 bases; junction bases not matched to a gene: 6. Written as DNA, the CDR3 is TGTGCCAGCAGCTTAGATTCTCTAGCGGGAAGCACCGGGGAGCTGTTTTTT. Translated, it gives CASSLDSLAGSTGELFF.

The V call is TRBV28, the J call TRBJ1-2; 7 bases line up with TRBD1. The CDR3 has 12 residues. V trimming: 10 bases; J trimming: 1 base; junction bases outside the gene matches: 3. The germline gives CDR1 MDHEN, CDR2 SYDVKM. The CDR3, as DNA: TGTGCCACAGGGGGGCTTAACTATGGCTACACCTTC. Amino acids: CATGGLNYGYTF.

The chain combines TRBV6-5 with TRBJ2-1; 10 bases match TRBD2. This CDR3 region has 15 residues. V shed 5 bases and J 7 bases; nucleotides not matched to a gene: 8. Germline-derived CDR1 and CDR2 are MNHEY and SVGAGI. CDR3 nucleotide sequence: TGTGCCAGCAGTCACCTAGCGGGAGTTGTTAATGAGCAGTTCTTC. This translates into CASSHLAGVVNEQFF.

The chain has TRBV5-6 and TRBJ2-3; D unclear. Germline loops: CDR1 SGHDT, CDR2 YYEEEE. Between the trimmed V and J ends, which lost 3 bases and 3 bases, there was a span of 14 bases. The length of the CDR3 is 15 residues. In DNA form, the CDR3 reads TGTGCCAGCAGCTCAGGAGATGGTTGGACAGATACGCAGTATTTT. Its translation is CASSSGDGWTDTQYF.

The rearrangement uses TRBV7-6 and TRBJ2-2; possibly TRBD1 for D (5 bases). V gave up 1 base and J gave up 4 bases, with 10 bases separating them. Per the germline V gene, CDR1 is SGHVS and CDR2 is FNYEAQ. The CDR3 covers 15 residues. CDR3 sequence: CASSLGQTTTGELFF. The CDR3 DNA reads as TGTGCCAGCAGCTTAGGACAGACGACCACCGGGGAGCTGTTTTTT.

V gene TRBV5-6 combines with J gene TRBJ1-1; D is uncertain. Per the germline V gene, CDR1 is SGHDT and CDR2 is YYEEEE. Trimming took 0 bases from V and 4 from J, leaving 4 bases between them. There are 12 residues in the CDR3. The CDR3 nucleotides read TGTGCCAGCAGCTTGGGGATCACTGAAGCTTTCTTT. As protein: CASSLGITEAFF.

Comments on this clone: Additional DNA sequences in this sample encode the identical CDR3. The chain links TRBV6-5 to TRBJ2-3, with 9 bases matching TRBD2. CDR1 is MNHEY and CDR2 is SVGAGI in the germline V gene. V lost 4 bases and J lost 0; bases outside the gene matches: 2. The CDR3 length is 15 residues. CDR3 residues: CASSSLAGSTDTQYF. DNA for the CDR3: TGTGCCAGCAGTTCGCTAGCGGGAAGCACAGATACGCAGTATTTT.

The chain employs TRBV28 and TRBJ1-5, with 7 bases matching TRBD1. Per the germline V gene, CDR1 is MDHEN and CDR2 is SYDVKM. The CDR3 is made up of 14 amino acids. V shed 5 bases, J shed 4 bases, and the junction held 5 bases outside the gene matches. DNA of the CDR3: TGTGCCAGCAGTCGCCCAGGGGGGAATCAGCCCCAGCATTTT. Amino acids: CASSRPGGNQPQHF.